This T cell receptor beta chain comes out of a study of T cell repertoires in cytomegalovirus infection. TCRdb redid the calling of the reads with MiXCR, one entry per CDR3 protein. This table has hundreds of thousands of distinct CDR3 sequences, around 35% appearing once. This clonotype was observed a few times. Its antigen remains unidentified. Germline CDR1 SGHTA, CDR2 FQGNSA. With 5 bases removed from V and 0 bases from J, the gap between germline ends came to 14 bases. CDR3 length: 15 amino acids. The specimen was cultured PBMCs, collected from culture after CMV antigen stimulation. The chain joins TRBV7-2 to TRBJ2-7; D ambiguous. This TCR came from a human donor in good health (CMV status not recorded). Some clones in this sample may be carry-over from other donors' samples. Here the CDR3 reads CASSPSMLSSYEQYF. CDR3 nucleotide sequence: TGTGCCAGCAGCCCGTCAATGTTGAGCTCCTACGAGCAGTACTTC.